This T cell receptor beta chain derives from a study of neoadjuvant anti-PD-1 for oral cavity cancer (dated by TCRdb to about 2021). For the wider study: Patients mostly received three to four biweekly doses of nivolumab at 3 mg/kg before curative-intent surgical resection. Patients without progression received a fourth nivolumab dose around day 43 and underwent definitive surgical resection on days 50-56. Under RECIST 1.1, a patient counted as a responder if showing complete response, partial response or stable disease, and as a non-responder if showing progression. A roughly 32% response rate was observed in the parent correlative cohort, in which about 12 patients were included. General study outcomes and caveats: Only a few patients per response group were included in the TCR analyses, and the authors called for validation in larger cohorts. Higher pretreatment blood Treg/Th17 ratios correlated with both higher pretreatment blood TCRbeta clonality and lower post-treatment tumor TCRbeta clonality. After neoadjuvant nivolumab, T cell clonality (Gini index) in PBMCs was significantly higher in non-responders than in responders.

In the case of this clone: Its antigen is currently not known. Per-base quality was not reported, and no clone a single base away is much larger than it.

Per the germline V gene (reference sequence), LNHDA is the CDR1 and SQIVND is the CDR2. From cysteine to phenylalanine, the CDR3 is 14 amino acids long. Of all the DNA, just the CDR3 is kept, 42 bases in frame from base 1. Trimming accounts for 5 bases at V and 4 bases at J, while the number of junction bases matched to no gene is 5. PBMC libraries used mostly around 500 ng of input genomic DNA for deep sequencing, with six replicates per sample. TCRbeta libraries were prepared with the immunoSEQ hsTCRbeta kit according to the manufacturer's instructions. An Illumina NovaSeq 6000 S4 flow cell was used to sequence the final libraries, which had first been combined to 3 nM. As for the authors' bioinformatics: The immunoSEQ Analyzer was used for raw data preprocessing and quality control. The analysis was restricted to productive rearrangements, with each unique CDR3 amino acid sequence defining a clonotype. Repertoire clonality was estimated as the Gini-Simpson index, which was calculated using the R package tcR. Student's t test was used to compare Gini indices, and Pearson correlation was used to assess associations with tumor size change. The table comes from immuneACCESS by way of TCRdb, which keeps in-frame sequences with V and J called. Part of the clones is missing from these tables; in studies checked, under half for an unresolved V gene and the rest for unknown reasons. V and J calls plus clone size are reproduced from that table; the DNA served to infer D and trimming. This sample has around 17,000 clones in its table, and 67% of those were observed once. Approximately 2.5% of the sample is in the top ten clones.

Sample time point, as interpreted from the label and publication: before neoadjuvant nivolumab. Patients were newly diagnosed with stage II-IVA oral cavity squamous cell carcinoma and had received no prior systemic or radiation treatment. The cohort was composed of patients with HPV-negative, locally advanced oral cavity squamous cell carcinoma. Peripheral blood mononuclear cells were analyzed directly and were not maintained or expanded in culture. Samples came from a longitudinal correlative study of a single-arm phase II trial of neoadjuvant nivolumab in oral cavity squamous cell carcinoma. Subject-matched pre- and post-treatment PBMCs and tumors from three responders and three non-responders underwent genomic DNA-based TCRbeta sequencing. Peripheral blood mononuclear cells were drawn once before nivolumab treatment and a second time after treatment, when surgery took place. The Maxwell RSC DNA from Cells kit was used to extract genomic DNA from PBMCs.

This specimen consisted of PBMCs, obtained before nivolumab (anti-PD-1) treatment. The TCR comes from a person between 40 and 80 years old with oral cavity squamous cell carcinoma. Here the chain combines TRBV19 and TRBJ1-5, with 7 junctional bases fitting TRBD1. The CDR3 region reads CASSAGQVNQPQHF. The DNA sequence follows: TGTGCCAGTAGTGCCGGACAGGTTAATCAGCCCCAGCATTTT.